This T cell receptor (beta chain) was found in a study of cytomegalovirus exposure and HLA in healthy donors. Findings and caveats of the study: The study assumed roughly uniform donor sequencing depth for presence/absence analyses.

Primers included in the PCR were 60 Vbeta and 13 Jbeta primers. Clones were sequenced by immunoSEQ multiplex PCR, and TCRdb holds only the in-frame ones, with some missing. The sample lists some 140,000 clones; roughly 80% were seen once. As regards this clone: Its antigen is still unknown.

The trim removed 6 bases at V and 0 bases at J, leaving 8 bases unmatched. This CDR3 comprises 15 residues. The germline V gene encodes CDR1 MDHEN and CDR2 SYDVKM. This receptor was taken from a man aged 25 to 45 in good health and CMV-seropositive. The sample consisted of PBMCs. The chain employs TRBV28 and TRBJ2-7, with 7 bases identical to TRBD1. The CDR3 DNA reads TGTGCCAGCAGCCGACCGACAGGGAGCTCCTACGAGCAGTACTTC. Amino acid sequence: CASSRPTGSSYEQYF.